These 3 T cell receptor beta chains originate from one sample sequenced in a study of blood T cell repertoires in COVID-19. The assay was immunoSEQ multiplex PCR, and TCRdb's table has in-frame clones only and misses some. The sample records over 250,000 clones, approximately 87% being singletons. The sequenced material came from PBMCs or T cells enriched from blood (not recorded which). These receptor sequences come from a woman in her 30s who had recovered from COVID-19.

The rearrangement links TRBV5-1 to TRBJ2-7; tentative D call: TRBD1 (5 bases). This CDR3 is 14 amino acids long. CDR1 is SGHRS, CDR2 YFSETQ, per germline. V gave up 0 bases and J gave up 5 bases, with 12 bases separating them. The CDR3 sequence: CASSLAPGMDEQYF. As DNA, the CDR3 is TGCGCCAGCAGCTTGGCGCCAGGGATGGACGAGCAGTACTTC.

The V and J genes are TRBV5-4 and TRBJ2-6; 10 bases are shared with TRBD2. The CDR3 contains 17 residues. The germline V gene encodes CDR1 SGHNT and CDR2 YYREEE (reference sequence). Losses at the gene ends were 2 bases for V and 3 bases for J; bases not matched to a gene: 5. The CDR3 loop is CASSFPSGGSGANVLTF. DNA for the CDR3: TGTGCCAGCAGCTTTCCTAGCGGGGGTAGTGGGGCCAACGTCCTGACTTTC. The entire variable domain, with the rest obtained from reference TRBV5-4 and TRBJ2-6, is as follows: ETGVTQSPTHLIKTRGQQVTLRCSSQSGHNTVSWYQQALGQGPQFIFQYYREEENGRGNFPPRFSGLQFPNYSSELNVNALELDDSALYLCASSFPSGGSGANVLTFGAGSRLTVL.

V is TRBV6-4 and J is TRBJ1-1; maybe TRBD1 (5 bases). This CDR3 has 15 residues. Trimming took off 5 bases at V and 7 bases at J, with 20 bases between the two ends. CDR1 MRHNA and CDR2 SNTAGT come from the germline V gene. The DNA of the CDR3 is TGTGCCAGCAGTCTGTACAGGAGGGTTGGTGGTGAAGCTTTCTTT. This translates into CASSLYRRVGGEAFF.